Listed here are 15 T cell receptor beta chains from one sample, sequenced in a study of sequential checkpoint blockade in melanoma. Clones were sequenced by immunoSEQ multiplex PCR, and TCRdb holds only the in-frame ones, with some missing. The profile covers 15,000 to 20,000 clones, with 70% to 80% appearing a single time and 30% to 45% taken by the ten largest. Treatment of the sample: randomized to nivolumab then ipilimumab (arm A) or the reverse (arm B). Sequencing was performed on CD8+ T cells sorted from blood (inferred from file names), taken from a patient given nivolumab and ipilimumab in sequence. All receptors derive from a human donor with melanoma.

This clone turned up a few times. V usage is TRBV7-9 and J usage is TRBJ2-7; D might be TRBD1 (6 bases). The V end was cut by 4 bases, the J end by 4 bases, with 8 bases between. Germline-derived CDR1 and CDR2 are SEHNR and FQNEAQ (reference sequence). This CDR3 spans 12 amino acids. CDR3 sequence: CASSSGQYEQYF. As DNA, the CDR3 is TGTGCCAGCAGCTCCGGACAGTACGAGCAGTACTTC.

The chain combines TRBV19 with TRBJ1-1, with unresolved D. The germline CDR1 and CDR2 sequences are LNHDA and SQIVND (reference sequence). The CDR3 totals 12 residues. Between the trimmed V and J ends, which lost 8 bases and 7 bases, there was a span of 14 bases. The CDR3 is CASGRGLLEAFF. CDR3 coding DNA: TGTGCCAGTGGGCGTGGACTGCTTGAAGCTTTCTTT.

The chain recombines TRBV6-5 with TRBJ1-1, with D maybe TRBD1 (5 bases). Germline V gene data show CDR1 as MNHEY and CDR2 as SVGAGI. CDR3 length: 14 amino acids. Trimming took 7 bases from V and 1 from J, leaving 13 bases between them. This chain's CDR3 is CASKEGQENTEAFF. As DNA, the CDR3 is TGTGCCAGCAAGGAGGGGCAGGAGAACACTGAAGCTTTCTTT.

The V call is TRBV10-3, the J call TRBJ1-5; no clear D. The CDR3 runs to 14 residues. Per the germline V gene, CDR1 is ENHRY and CDR2 is SYGVKD. Trimming cost V 10 bases and J 2 bases, with 15 bases left between them. Written as DNA, the CDR3 is TGTGCCACCGGGGTTGGAGATGGCAATCAGCCCCAGCATTTT. Translated, it gives CATGVGDGNQPQHF.

V and J are TRBV5-5 and TRBJ2-1; 8 bases line up with TRBD2. V gave up 0 bases and J gave up 9 bases; unmatched junction bases: 2. CDR1 is SGHKS and CDR2 is YYEKEE in the germline V gene (reference sequence). The CDR3 contains 13 residues. The CDR3 DNA is TGTGCCAGCAGCTTGGGGACTAGCCCTGAGCAGTTCTTC. Protein product: CASSLGTSPEQFF.

The chain links TRBV27 to TRBJ2-7, with D possibly TRBD2 on 6 matching bases. CDR3 length equals 13 residues. Trimming took 0 bases from V and 7 from J, leaving 10 bases between them. Germline loops: CDR1 MNHEY, CDR2 SMNVEV (reference sequence). DNA for the CDR3: TGTGCCAGCAGTTTATCGATTGGGGGGGAGCAGTACTTC. Protein sequence: CASSLSIGGEQYF.

This clone was found once. J is TRBJ2-1 and V is TRBV6-6; no clear D gene. This CDR3 contains 16 residues. The germline V and J ends were trimmed by 5 bases and 5 bases, with 19 bases remaining between them. From germline, CDR1 is MNHNY and CDR2 SVGAGI (reference sequence). The CDR3 nucleotides are TGTGCCAGCAGTCATCGACTCTCCCTCCTGGACAATGAGCAGTTCTTC. Translated, it gives CASSHRLSLLDNEQFF.

The rearrangement uses TRBV7-9 and TRBJ1-2, with 7 positions matching TRBD1. In germline, CDR1 is SEHNR, CDR2 FQNEAQ (reference sequence). The CDR3 contains 14 residues. V dropped 5 bases and J dropped 7; count of bases not matched to a gene: 10. Here the CDR3 DNA reads TGTGCCAGCAGCCCCTCGGGGCAGGGGGGTGGCTACACCTTC. Translating it yields CASSPSGQGGGYTF.

This CDR3 reads CASSQGLRSSYEQYF. CDR3 nucleotide sequence: TGTGCCAGCAGCCAGGGACTAAGGAGCTCCTACGAGCAGTACTTC. The chain links TRBV4-2 to TRBJ2-7; TRBD2 agrees at 7 bases. CDR1 and CDR2 from the germline V gene are LGHNA and YNFKEQ. The CDR3 extends over 15 amino acids. The junction had 5 bases not matched to a gene; V was cut back by 3 bases and J by 0 bases.

The rearrangement links TRBV7-9 to TRBJ1-1; 11 bases align to TRBD1. This CDR3 is 15 amino acids long. V shed 1 base, J shed 5 bases, and the junction held 3 bases outside the gene matches. Germline V CDR1 and CDR2: SEHNR, FQNEAQ (reference sequence). CDR3 protein: CASSLGTGGKTEAFF. The CDR3 nucleotides are TGTGCCAGCAGCTTAGGGACAGGGGGCAAAACTGAAGCTTTCTTT.

This clone was detected once. This chain joins TRBV27 and TRBJ2-7, with 7 positions matching TRBD1. The germline V gene has CDR1 MNHEY and CDR2 SMNVEV (reference sequence). V was pared by 0 bases and J by 3 bases, with 11 bases of the junction left unmatched. There are 17 residues in the CDR3. CDR3 in amino acids: CASSLSFAQGVGYEQYF. In DNA, the CDR3 is TGTGCCAGCAGTTTATCGTTTGCGCAGGGGGTCGGCTACGAGCAGTACTTC.

The chain employs TRBV30 and TRBJ1-2; 7 positions agree with TRBD1. The germline gives CDR1 GTSNPN, CDR2 SVGIG (reference sequence). Unmatched junction bases numbered 14, after V lost 1 base and J lost 6 bases. The CDR3 runs 16 residues. CDR3 loop: CAWSDSLDRETDGYTF. In DNA, the CDR3 is TGTGCCTGGAGTGATTCTCTAGACAGGGAAACGGATGGCTACACCTTC. Looking up the rest from reference TRBV30 and TRBJ1-2 gives the full variable domain: SQTIHQWPATLVQPVGSPLSLECTVEGTSNPNLYWYRQAAGRGLQLLFYSVGIGQISSEVPQNLSASRPQDRQFILSSKKLLLSDSGFYLCAWSDSLDRETDGYTFGSGTRLTVV.

This clone was detected only a few times. This chain links TRBV6-6 with TRBJ2-7; 9 bases line up with TRBD1. Germline CDR1 MNHNY, CDR2 SVGAGI (reference sequence). This CDR3 has 12 residues. The ends lost 10 bases at V and 3 bases at J; junction bases unmatched: 4. The CDR3 DNA sequence: TGTGCCACGGGACAGGGCATCTACGAGCAGTACTTC. This gives the protein CATGQGIYEQYF.

This clone was seen only once. This chain joins TRBV6-5 and TRBJ1-5; D is possibly TRBD1 (6 bases). V gave up 5 bases and J gave up 0 bases, with 11 bases separating them. The germline V gene has CDR1 MNHEY and CDR2 SVGAGI. The length of the CDR3 is 15 residues. DNA for the CDR3: TGTGCCAGCAGTCCCGGACAGAGTAGCAATCAGCCCCAGCATTTT. Its protein product is CASSPGQSSNQPQHF.

The chain uses TRBV11-2 and TRBJ2-7; a possible D gene is TRBD1 (6 bases). Germline CDR1 and CDR2: SGHAT and FQNNGV. This CDR3 region has 15 residues. Trimming left V 6 bases short and J 3 bases short, with 18 bases between. The CDR3 is CASRQGRPTLYEQYF. In nucleotides, the CDR3 is TGTGCCAGCAGACAGGGCCGACCGACCCTCTACGAGCAGTACTTC.